A single sample is the source of the 2 T cell receptor beta chains below, sequenced in a study of tumor-infiltrating lymphocytes in oesophageal squamous cell carcinoma. One entry per CDR3 protein results from TCRdb running MiXCR on the PCR reads. The sample consists of just over 15,000 distinct CDR3 sequences, around half of them appearing once. Sequencing was done on a sample of esophageal tumor tissue. These receptors were collected from a female donor with esophageal squamous cell carcinoma.

This CDR3 reads CASSLRTGTSYEQYF. The CDR3 DNA sequence: TGTGCCAGCAGCTTAAGGACAGGGACTTCCTACGAGCAGTACTTC. The chain recombines TRBV7-6 with TRBJ2-7; 8 bases are shared with TRBD1. Germline CDR1 SGHVS, CDR2 FNYEAQ. CDR3 length: 15 residues. Trimming removed 2 bases from V and 1 base from J; junction bases left unmatched: 4.

The chain has TRBV6-5 and TRBJ1-1; D is unresolved. The CDR3 contains 14 residues. With 5 bases removed from V and 0 bases from J, the gap between germline ends came to 10 bases. Germline CDR1 MNHEY, CDR2 SVGAGI. CDR3 amino acids: CASSAGLLNTEAFF. CDR3 DNA sequence: TGTGCCAGCAGTGCCGGACTATTGAACACTGAAGCTTTCTTT.